This paragraph covers one T cell receptor (beta chain) sequence. Its cognate antigen is unknown. Over several immunoSEQ plates, each subset's genomic DNA was distributed in even portions. The protocol was immunoSEQ multiplex PCR, while the TCRdb copy is restricted to in-frame clones and leaves out a portion. Among roughly 1,800,000 clones listed, about 95% were seen once. The source of the sample is a study of shared clonotypes between healthy human individuals. Overall study results and limits: The generation probabilities recorded for non-shared clonotypes fell below those of clonotypes shared by all four donors.

Per the germline V gene, CDR1 is LGHNA and CDR2 is YSLEER. Losses at the gene ends were 0 bases for V and 6 bases for J; bases not matched to a gene: 6. The CDR3 extends over 16 amino acids. CD8 cells classed as naive were CD45RO-negative and positively selected for CCR7, excluding terminally differentiated effector memory CD45RA+ cells. Recent acute infections and vaccinations were absent in the healthy HIV-negative adult donors. This clonotype was obtained from a man aged 18 to 29 in good health. The genes are TRBV4-3 and TRBJ1-1; TRBD1 aligns across 11 bases. The sequencing sample was made of naive CD8+ T cells sorted from blood. DNA for the CDR3: TGCGCCAGCAGCCAAGATTGGACAGGGGGCTTTGCTGAAGCTTTCTTT. Translating gives CASSQDWTGGFAEAFF.